The source of this T cell receptor beta chain is a study of PD-1 blockade in classical Hodgkin lymphoma. General study points: Patients newly diagnosed and complete responders had comparable baseline diversity. Compared with baseline, CD4+ but not CD8+ TCR diversity had risen significantly by C4D1.

Profiling relied on immunoSEQ multiplex PCR, and the TCRdb table lists in-frame clones only, not all of them. The sample has 20,000 to 25,000 clones; roughly 80% are singletons. The V gene's germline CDR1 is MNHNS and CDR2 SASEGT. V lost 6 bases and J 3 bases, leaving 11 bases between the germline ends. The CDR3 covers 14 residues. With no exception, relapse followed autologous stem cell transplantation in all patients, and brentuximab vedotin exposure varied. Patients' outcomes at their best amounted to complete response, partial response or progressive disease. A word on this clone: What it binds is unknown.

The sample here was peripheral blood mononuclear cells (PBMCs), taken before the second cycle of nivolumab. The chain combines TRBV6-1 with TRBJ1-4; perhaps TRBD1 as D (5 bases). This receptor was obtained from a human donor with classical Hodgkin lymphoma. This CDR3 is CASRTGRPNEKLFF. CDR3 DNA: TGTGCCAGCAGGACGGGACGGCCTAATGAAAAACTGTTTTTT.